This T cell receptor (beta chain) was found in a study of blood T cell repertoires in COVID-19. Study as a whole: Samples taken during acute and convalescent COVID-19 were collected in the United States, Italy and Spain. The analysed material was cDNA or gDNA that came from T cells, B-cell-depleted T cells, or PBMCs.

This clone has only one observation. The V gene's germline CDR1 is SEHNR and CDR2 FQNEAQ (reference sequence). This CDR3 contains 15 residues. Losses at the gene ends were 5 bases for V and 8 bases for J; bases not matched to a gene: 8. Authors' processing steps: The assay estimated nucleated cells by amplifying reference gene primers. TCRdb's copy holds only in-frame clones and misses some; the assay was immunoSEQ multiplex PCR. That table furnishes V, J and clone size, whereas the DNA furnished D and trimming. This table holds nearly 350,000 clones, roughly 89% found once. Sequenced: peripheral blood. This TCR came from a woman under 30 who had recovered from COVID-19. The V gene is TRBV7-9, the J gene TRBJ2-1, with 11 positions matching TRBD2. CDR3 protein: CASSEGLAGTDEQFF. The DNA of the CDR3 is TGTGCCAGCAGCGAAGGACTAGCGGGTACGGATGAGCAGTTCTTC. Looking up the rest from reference TRBV7-9 and TRBJ2-1 gives the full variable domain: DTGVSQNPRHKITKRGQNVTFRCDPISEHNRLYWYRQTLGQGPEFLTYFQNEAQLEKSRLLSDRFSAERPKGSFSTLEIQRTEQGDSAMYLCASSEGLAGTDEQFFGPGTRLTVL.